This T cell receptor (beta chain) was obtained from a study of cytomegalovirus exposure and HLA in healthy donors. Findings and limits, study-wide: It was reported that the classifier diagnosed cytomegalovirus status with high specificity and sensitivity in both the original and validation cohorts. A few chains tied to CMV proved CMV antigen-specific in vitro.

For this clone: Its specificity is not known.

It was with 60 Vbeta and 13 Jbeta primers that the PCR ran. The repertoire was sequenced with immunoSEQ multiplex PCR; TCRdb's copy has only in-frame clones and lacks some. The repertoire has under 200,000 clones, 79% of them found once; the top ten carry under 0.75%. Healthy individuals who donated bone marrow served as the donors. Germline V gene lookup returns CDR1 MNHNY and CDR2 SVGAGI (reference sequence). The CDR3 contains 15 residues. V was trimmed by 5 bases and J by 1 base, leaving 14 bases between them. This sequence originates from a woman aged 40 to 50 in good health and CMV-seronegative. This sequence joins TRBV6-6 and TRBJ1-2; a possible D gene is TRBD1 (6 bases). Source material: PBMCs. The CDR3 protein is CASSAPTGLNYGYTF. The DNA of the CDR3 is TGTGCCAGCAGTGCACCGACAGGCCTTAACTATGGCTACACCTTC.